This TCR beta chain was identified in a study of T-cell memory formation after mild COVID-19. Points from the study as a whole: Certain responding clones were present in pre-infection memory, suggesting participation of cross-reactive memory. Clones that contracted from day 15 to 85 were balanced CD4/CD8, while later expanders leaned CD4+.

TCR alpha and TCR beta cDNA libraries carrying sample barcodes and UMIs were produced by 5'RACE using constant-segment primers. MiXCR, run by TCRdb on the 5' RACE reads, gives a single entry per CDR3 protein. The profile covers 550,000 to 700,000 distinct CDR3 sequences, with around 17% appearing a single time and more than 10% taken by the ten largest. A remark on this clonotype: Its antigen is not known.

Sequenced input: PBMCs or a T cell subset sorted from them (not recorded which). This TCR came from an adult woman who had mild COVID-19 (a few samples of this study predate the infection). Cell type and time point are not known.

The CDR3 DNA follows: TGCGCCAGCAGAATTGGGGGATCCGGGGAGCTGTTTTTT. Its protein is CASRIGGSGELFF. The genes are TRBV5-1 and TRBJ2-2; tentatively, D is TRBD1 or TRBD2 (5 bases each). The V gene's germline CDR1 is SGHRS and CDR2 YFSETQ. Trimming shortened V by 5 bases and J by 6 bases, and 11 bases separated the two germline ends. The CDR3 consists of 13 residues. Complete variable domain (other parts from reference TRBV5-1 and TRBJ2-2): KAGVTQTPRYLIKTRGQQVTLSCSPISGHRSVSWYQQTPGQGLQFLFEYFSETQRNKGNFPGRFSGRQFSNSRSEMNVSTLELGDSALYLCASRIGGSGELFFGEGSRLTVL.